The 23 T cell receptor beta chains below come from one sample, sequenced in a study of blood T cell repertoires in COVID-19. Some clones are missing from TCRdb's copy, which holds only in-frame ones; the method was immunoSEQ multiplex PCR. The sample includes 100,000 or so clones, about 85% of them seen just once. Sequenced sample: peripheral blood. These receptors were obtained from a man in his forties or fifties with active COVID-19.

The J gene is TRBJ2-7, the V gene TRBV7-2, with D hard to call. V was shortened by 2 bases and J by 0 bases, with 8 bases between the two germline ends. The germline V gene has CDR1 SGHTA and CDR2 FQGNSA. The CDR3 is 14 amino acids. The CDR3 loop reads CASSLFLSSYEQYF. The CDR3 coding sequence is TGTGCCAGCAGCTTATTTCTGAGCTCCTACGAGCAGTACTTC. Variable domain in full (rest from reference TRBV7-2 and TRBJ2-7): GAGVSQSPSNKVTEKGKDVELRCDPISGHTALYWYRQSLGQGLEFLIYFQGNSAPDKSGLPSDRFSAERTGGSVSTLTIQRTQQEDSAVYLCASSLFLSSYEQYFGPGTRLTVT.

The chain recombines TRBV11-2 with TRBJ2-5; 8 nucleotides agree with TRBD2. Trimming took 5 bases from V and 5 from J; bases not matched to a gene: 7. The CDR3 runs 14 residues. The germline V gene has CDR1 SGHAT and CDR2 FQNNGV. CDR3 bases: TGTGCCAGCAGCGTGCGGGGGGCCGGGGAGACCCAGTACTTC. Protein: CASSVRGAGETQYF.

As DNA, the CDR3 is TGTGCCAGCAGCGCAGGGGAGAGCACAGATACGCAGTATTTT. Amino acid sequence: CASSAGESTDTQYF. This sequence joins TRBV5-4 and TRBJ2-3; possible D gene TRBD1, 6 bases. The CDR3 has 14 residues. Trimming left V 4 bases short and J 0 bases short, with 9 bases between. The V gene's germline CDR1 is SGHNT and CDR2 YYREEE (reference sequence).

The V gene is TRBV6-5, the J gene TRBJ2-2, with 7 bases aligning to TRBD1. With V trimmed by 6 bases and J by 8 bases, 12 bases remained unmatched. The germline V gene has CDR1 MNHEY and CDR2 SVGAGI. The CDR3 spans 15 residues. CDR3 loop: CASSPRTGVSGELFF. Written as DNA, the CDR3 is TGTGCCAGCAGCCCCCGGACAGGCGTTTCTGGGGAGCTGTTTTTT.

J is TRBJ2-3 and V is TRBV9, with 11 positions matching TRBD2. The CDR3 has 17 amino acids. From germline, CDR1 is SGDLS and CDR2 YYNGEE. Trimming at V came to 0 bases and at J to 5 bases, leaving 8 bases not matched to a gene. The CDR3 bases are TGTGCCAGCAGCGTAGTAGGTAGCGGGGGGGCCGGAGATACGCAGTATTTT. The encoded protein is CASSVVGSGGAGDTQYF.

This sequence joins TRBV6-5 and TRBJ1-5; weak D call: TRBD1 (5 bases). The CDR3 sequence is 14 residues long. The germline CDR1 and CDR2 sequences are MNHEY and SVGAGI. V was shortened by 6 bases and J by 1 base, with 10 bases between the two germline ends. The CDR3 sequence: CASRGEGSNQPQHF. The CDR3 coding sequence is TGTGCCAGCAGGGGGGAGGGCAGCAATCAGCCCCAGCATTTT.

The chain is built from TRBV19 and TRBJ1-5; TRBD1 matches 8 bases. The CDR3 has 18 amino acids. V was clipped by 5 bases and J by 0 bases; unmatched bases: 12. Germline lookup yields CDR1 LNHDA and CDR2 SQIVND (reference sequence). Here the CDR3 DNA reads TGTGCCAGTAGTCTTGCCGGGACAGGCTTTCCTAGCAATCAGCCCCAGCATTTT. As protein: CASSLAGTGFPSNQPQHF.

The CDR3 region is CASSLDRGGYGYTF. The CDR3 nucleotides are TGTGCCAGCAGTTTGGACAGGGGAGGGTATGGCTACACCTTC. The V and J genes are TRBV6-2 or TRBV6-3 and TRBJ1-2, with TRBD1 identical over 9 bases. Per the germline V gene, CDR1 is MNHEY and CDR2 is SVGEGT. The CDR3 is 14 residues long. Unmatched junction bases numbered 5, after V lost 4 bases and J lost 5 bases.

This chain uses TRBV5-1 with TRBJ2-5; D unresolved. This CDR3 contains 15 residues. The ends were cut back, 0 bases at V and 5 bases at J, with 14 bases in the middle. CDR1 SGHRS and CDR2 YFSETQ come from the germline V gene. The CDR3 loop is CASSLAAPRRETQYF. The CDR3 bases are TGCGCCAGCAGCTTGGCCGCCCCGCGGCGGGAGACCCAGTACTTC.

V gene TRBV11-3 combines with J gene TRBJ1-2; 8 bases agree with TRBD1. V was clipped by 0 bases and J by 0 bases; unmatched bases: 9. CDR1 and CDR2 from the germline V gene are SGHNT and YENEEA. The CDR3 totals 18 residues. This CDR3 reads CASSLDTGQGLTNYGYTF. CDR3 DNA sequence: TGTGCCAGCAGCTTAGATACCGGACAGGGCTTGACTAACTATGGCTACACCTTC.

The gene calls are TRBV9 and TRBJ2-5; 7 positions match TRBD1. Trimming cost V 5 bases and J 3 bases; bases outside gene matches: 7. In germline, CDR1 is SGDLS, CDR2 YYNGEE. This CDR3 comprises 14 residues. CDR3 sequence reads: CASSRRGTEETQYF. CDR3 in DNA: TGTGCCAGCAGTCGTAGAGGGACAGAAGAGACCCAGTACTTC.

The chain links TRBV5-1 to TRBJ2-3; D is ambiguous. V was clipped by 3 bases and J by 0 bases, with 14 bases between them. Germline V gene data show CDR1 as SGHRS and CDR2 as YFSETQ. The CDR3 sequence is 16 residues long. CDR3 residues: CASSSNSRTSTDTQYF. Written as DNA, the CDR3 is TGCGCCAGCAGCTCTAATAGCCGAACTAGCACAGATACGCAGTATTTT.

The chain is built from TRBV5-4 and TRBJ1-3, with D unresolved. V was shortened by 4 bases and J by 0 bases, with 11 bases between the two germline ends. The CDR3 contains 15 residues. CDR1 is SGHNT, CDR2 YYREEE, per germline (reference sequence). The CDR3 sequence: CASSDQAFSGNTIYF. CDR3 bases: TGTGCCAGCAGCGATCAAGCTTTCTCTGGAAACACCATATATTTT.

The chain combines TRBV5-1 with TRBJ1-2; 7 nucleotides align to TRBD1. V shed 4 bases and J 7 bases; nucleotides not matched to a gene: 10. This CDR3 spans 14 amino acids. The V gene's germline CDR1 is SGHRS and CDR2 YFSETQ. The CDR3 nucleotides are TGCGCCAGCAGCGGGCTGACAGGGTTAGGTGGCTACACCTTC. Residues: CASSGLTGLGGYTF.

The CDR3 DNA is TGTGCCAGCAGCCACGGTTCGAGCCAGGGCAAACCGTATGAAAAACTGTTTTTT. This gives the protein CASSHGSSQGKPYEKLFF. This chain joins TRBV5-6 and TRBJ1-4; maybe TRBD1 (5 bases). Germline V gene lookup returns CDR1 SGHDT and CDR2 YYEEEE. This CDR3 has 18 residues. Between the trimmed V and J ends, which lost 4 bases and 6 bases, there was a span of 25 bases.

The V call is TRBV5-1, the J call TRBJ2-7; possible D gene TRBD1, 5 bases. From germline, CDR1 is SGHRS and CDR2 YFSETQ. Trimming removed 2 bases at V and 4 bases at J, with 7 bases between. This CDR3 is built from 12 residues. In DNA form, the CDR3 reads TGCGCCAGCAGCTTAGGGGTGTACGAGCAGTACTTC. Translation gives CASSLGVYEQYF.

The gene calls are TRBV3-1 (or the pseudogene TRBV3-2) and TRBJ2-3, with 8 bases fitting TRBD2. This CDR3 region has 19 residues. Trimming took 0 bases from V and 2 from J; bases not matched to a gene: 13. CDR1 is LGHDT and CDR2 is YNNKEL in the germline V gene (reference sequence). CDR3 DNA: TGTGCCAGCAGCCAAGATCCCTTGGTAGCGGGGTACCTCACAGATACGCAGTATTTT. Its protein is CASSQDPLVAGYLTDTQYF.

The chain combines TRBV10-3 with TRBJ2-5; the D is unclear. V was pared by 4 bases and J by 4 bases, with 4 bases between. Germline values: CDR1 ENHRY, CDR2 SYGVKD. The CDR3 loop spans 11 amino acids. The CDR3, as DNA: TGTGCCATCAGTGGCGGAGAGACCCAGTACTTC. It encodes CAISGGETQYF.

The rearrangement joins TRBV2 to TRBJ2-2, with 9 bases fitting TRBD1. Losses at the gene ends were 5 bases for V and 6 bases for J; bases not matched to a gene: 7. CDR3 length: 15 residues. Germline lookup yields CDR1 SNHLY and CDR2 FYNNEI. DNA for the CDR3: TGTGCCAGCAGTTCACAGGGGGCGCTTCCCGGGGAGCTGTTTTTT. It yields the protein CASSSQGALPGELFF.

The V and J genes are TRBV5-4 and TRBJ2-2; the match to TRBD2 covers 15 bases. The CDR3 has 15 amino acids. The germline V gene encodes CDR1 SGHNT and CDR2 YYREEE (reference sequence). V trimming: 7 bases; J trimming: 7 bases; junction bases outside the gene matches: 5. For the CDR3, the DNA is TGTGCCAGCCGGACTAGCGGGGGGGCAGGCGGGGAGCTGTTTTTT. Protein: CASRTSGGAGGELFF.

CDR3: CASSLSRMNTEAFF. The CDR3 DNA is TGTGCCAGCAGCTTATCCAGGATGAACACTGAAGCTTTCTTT. This rearrangement joins TRBV7-9 to TRBJ1-1; D gene uncertain. The ends were cut back, 2 bases at V and 0 bases at J, with 7 bases in the middle. In germline, CDR1 is SEHNR, CDR2 FQNEAQ (reference sequence). This CDR3 is 14 amino acids long.

The chain links TRBV4-1 to TRBJ2-1; unclear D gene. CDR1 and CDR2 (germline): MGHRA, YSYEKL. Trimming cost V 2 bases and J 1 base, with 12 bases left between them. This CDR3 is built from 16 residues. The CDR3 DNA sequence: TGCGCCAGCAGCCAACCCGGCGTCGGGTCCTACAATGAGCAGTTCTTC. It encodes CASSQPGVGSYNEQFF.

CDR3 in DNA: TGTGCCAGCAGCCAAGACAGGGAGGTCTCCTACGAGCAGTACTTC. Translated, it gives CASSQDREVSYEQYF. The chain employs TRBV3-1 (or the pseudogene TRBV3-2) and TRBJ2-7; D possibly corresponds to TRBD2 (6 bases). CDR1 is LGHDT, CDR2 YNNKEL, per germline (reference sequence). This CDR3 region has 15 residues. V was pared by 0 bases and J by 0 bases, with 9 bases between.